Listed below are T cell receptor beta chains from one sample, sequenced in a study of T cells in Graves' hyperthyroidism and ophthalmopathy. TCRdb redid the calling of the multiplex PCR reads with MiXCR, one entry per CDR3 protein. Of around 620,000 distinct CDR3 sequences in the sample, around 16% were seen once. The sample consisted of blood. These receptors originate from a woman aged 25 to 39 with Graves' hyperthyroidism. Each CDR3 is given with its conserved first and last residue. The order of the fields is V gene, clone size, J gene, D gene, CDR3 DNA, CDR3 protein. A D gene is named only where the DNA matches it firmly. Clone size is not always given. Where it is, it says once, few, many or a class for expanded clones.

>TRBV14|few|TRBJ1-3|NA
TGTGCCAGCAGCCAAGATTGGAACACCATATATTTT
CASSQDWNTIYF
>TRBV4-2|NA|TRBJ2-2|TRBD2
TGTGCCAGCAGCCAATCCACTAGCGGGACCTTGAACACCGGGGAGCTGTTTTTT
CASSQSTSGTLNTGELFF
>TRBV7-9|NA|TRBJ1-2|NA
TGTGCCAGCAGCTTCACGGTTTTAGGCTATGGCTACACCTTC
CASSFTVLGYGYTF
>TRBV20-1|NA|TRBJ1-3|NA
TGCAGTGCTAGAGATCGGGCGGGCTCCTCTGGAAACACCATATATTTT
CSARDRAGSSGNTIYF
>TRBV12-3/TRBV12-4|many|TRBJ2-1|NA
TGTGCCAGCAGTTCAGGTGACTACAATGAGCAGTTCTTC
CASSSGDYNEQFF
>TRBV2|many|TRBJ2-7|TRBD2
TGTGCCAGCCGGACGGGGGGGAGCTTCTACGAGCAGTACTTC
CASRTGGSFYEQYF
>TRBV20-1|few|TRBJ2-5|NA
TGCAGTGCCGGCCAAAGGACAGGAGGGGAGACCCAGTACTTC
CSAGQRTGGETQYF
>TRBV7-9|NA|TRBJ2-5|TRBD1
TGTGCCAGCAGCTTAGATACGACAGGGTCAAGCTTGCCCCAGTACTTC
CASSLDTTGSSLPQYF
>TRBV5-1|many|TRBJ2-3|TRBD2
TGCGCCAGCAGCTTCGGGGGGGCGACCGATACGCAGTATTTT
CASSFGGATDTQYF
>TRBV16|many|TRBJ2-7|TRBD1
TGTGCCAGCAGCCAAGACAGGGCTGGGAGCCTCTACGAGCAGTACTTC
CASSQDRAGSLYEQYF
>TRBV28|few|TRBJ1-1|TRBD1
TGTGCCAGCAGTTTATCTACTCGACAGGGCCAATGGGACACTGAAGCTTTCTTT
CASSLSTRQGQWDTEAFF
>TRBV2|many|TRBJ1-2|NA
TGTGCCAGCAGATTGACAGTGGGCTATGGCTACACCTTC
CASRLTVGYGYTF
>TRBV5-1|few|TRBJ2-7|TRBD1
TGCGCCAGCAGTGGGGGTCCCGGGACAGGGGAGCACGAGCAGTACTTC
CASSGGPGTGEHEQYF
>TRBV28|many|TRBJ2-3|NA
TGTGCCAGCAGTTTGTCAGGGGTGGGAGACACAGATACGCAGTATTTT
CASSLSGVGDTDTQYF
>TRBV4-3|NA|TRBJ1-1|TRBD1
TGCGCCAGCAGCCAGCTAAGACAGGGGGGGAACACTGAAGCTTTCTTT
CASSQLRQGGNTEAFF
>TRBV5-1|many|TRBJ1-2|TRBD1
TGCGCCAGCAGCTTGGCCGGGACAGGGAGCTACACCTTC
CASSLAGTGSYTF